The subject of this entry is one TCR beta chain. Antigen: not known. Between the trimmed V and J ends, which lost 3 bases and 0 bases, there was a span of 9 bases. Germline V gene data show CDR1 as SEHNR and CDR2 as FQNEAQ (reference sequence). The CDR3 is 15 residues long. These data originate in a study of T cells after yellow fever vaccination. UMIs and a universal primer site were added when TCR cDNA was made by 5'RACE template switching. Each CDR3 protein gets one entry after TCRdb re-called the 5' RACE reads with MiXCR. In the table there are a few hundred thousand distinct CDR3 sequences, about a sixth of which are singletons. Notes on the study in general: The secondary T-cell response peaked on day 5, not day 15, but was weaker. Most primary-vaccination clones recurred post-booster (roughly 97% CD4, about 87% CD8). CD4 and CD8 compartments shared a small share of clonotypes, likely from convergent recombination.

The source material was PBMCs, sampled 5 days after the first yellow fever vaccination. The origin of this receptor is a man aged 18 to 35 who received the YFV17D yellow fever vaccine. The rearrangement joins TRBV7-9 to TRBJ1-3; no firm D call. For the CDR3, the DNA is TGTGCCAGCAGCTTCTTTGCCAGCTCTGGAAACACCATATATTTT. This codes for CASSFFASSGNTIYF.